The subject of this entry is one T cell receptor (beta chain). Its antigen remains undetermined. No much larger clone exists at a distance of one base, and base qualities are not known. Genomic DNA was extracted from sorted cells with the QIAGEN DNeasy Blood and Tissue Kit for TCRbeta CDR3 sequencing. Through immunoSEQ, high-throughput TCRbeta CDR3 sequencing was done commercially, including PCR amplification with internal controls and bias correction. In the original analysis: A unique productive TCRbeta sequence was defined by the CDR3 nucleotide sequence when primers matched, and otherwise by the CDR3 amino acid sequence together with the Vbeta and Jbeta genes. To correct for sorting error, sequences found in more than one sorted population at a frequency ratio of 2:1 or less were discarded, and the remaining shared sequences were assigned to the population with the higher frequency. Donor-reactive sequences were defined as at least 5-fold expanded in CFSE-low cells versus unstimulated cells, with frequency of at least 0.01% in CFSE-low cells. Jensen-Shannon divergence, calculated on the top 100 TCRbeta sequences ranked by frequency, was used to quantify repertoire divergence. For any sample with multiple sequencing runs, sorting error was corrected in each run separately before the runs were pooled. The clones in this table, taken by TCRdb from immuneACCESS, are in-frame only. Not every clone is retained; where verified, under half of the shortfall comes from an unresolved V gene, and the cause of the rest is unknown. From that table come the V and J calls and clone size; the DNA was used to work out D and trimming. The sample yields about 240,000 clones; about four fifths were counted once. The top ten constitute about 0.64% of the sample.

The data belong to a study of Tregs in tolerant kidney transplant recipients (dated by TCRdb to about 2019). Some background on the complete study: TCRbeta sequencing was used in the study to identify donor-specific regulatory T cells before combined kidney and bone marrow transplantation, and the identified cells were then tracked after transplant. TCRbeta repertoire sequencing was used in a few healthy controls to compare several ways of expanding Tregs specific for an allogeneic donor. Study-level results and caveats: Because only a small number of patients were included, the study had limitations, and the results will need to be validated in larger populations as well as under other immunosuppression protocols. Biological reproducibility was not directly assessed, although technical replication error appeared to be minimal. Expanding Tregs with activated donor B cells appeared to identify the most biologically relevant and donor-specific TCRbeta repertoire.

From its cysteine to its phenylalanine, the CDR3 spans 15 amino acids. The retained sequence is limited to the CDR3, 45 bases, with the frame set at the first base. V drops 2 bases and J drops 7 bases, leaving 12 bases in between. The germline V gene (reference sequence) specifies MNHNY as CDR1 and SVGAGI as CDR2. Thawed PBMCs were FACS-sorted into unstimulated Tregs (CD4+CD25+CD127-), CD4+ non-Tregs (CD4+CD25-), CD4 cells and CD8 cells. Healthy control blood came either as purchased buffy coats or from healthy volunteers. Healthy control blood was processed to PBMCs by Ficoll density gradient and cryopreserved, and patient PBMCs were collected before and after transplant.

What was sequenced was CD4+ T cells from blood. The receptor comes from a human donor in good health. The rearrangement combines TRBV6-6 with TRBJ1-6; confidence is insufficient to name the D gene. The bases are TGTGCCAGCAGTTACGCCTCCAGGATCAATTCACCCCTCCACTTT. The resulting protein is CASSYASRINSPLHF.